This TCR beta chain was sequenced during a study of blood T cell repertoires in COVID-19. Germline trimming cut 0 bases from V and 0 bases from J; bases unmatched to any gene: 2. Germline V gene sequence: CDR1 KGHSH, CDR2 LQKENI. The CDR3 is 17 residues long. In the authors' methods: Reference gene primer amplification yielded estimated nucleated cell counts. TCRdb's copy holds only in-frame clones and misses some; the assay was immunoSEQ multiplex PCR. V and J calls and clone size are copied from that table; D and trimming were computed from the DNA. The sample gives a few hundred thousand clones, 85% to 90% of which show up once; less than 1.2% is in the top ten.

The TCR was taken from a man younger than 35 who had recovered from COVID-19. Sequencing was performed on PBMCs or T cells enriched from blood (not recorded which). V is TRBV18 and J is TRBJ2-1, with 10 bases identical to TRBD1. The CDR3 nucleotides are TGTGCCAGCTCACCACCGACAGGGGGCGCCTCCTACAATGAGCAGTTCTTC. It translates to CASSPPTGGASYNEQFF. The full variable domain, completed using reference TRBV18 and TRBJ2-1, is NAGVMQNPRHLVRRRGQEARLRCSPMKGHSHVYWYRQLPEEGLKFMVYLQKENIIDESGMPKERFSAEFPKEGPSILRIQQVVRGDSAAYFCASSPPTGGASYNEQFFGPGTRLTVL.